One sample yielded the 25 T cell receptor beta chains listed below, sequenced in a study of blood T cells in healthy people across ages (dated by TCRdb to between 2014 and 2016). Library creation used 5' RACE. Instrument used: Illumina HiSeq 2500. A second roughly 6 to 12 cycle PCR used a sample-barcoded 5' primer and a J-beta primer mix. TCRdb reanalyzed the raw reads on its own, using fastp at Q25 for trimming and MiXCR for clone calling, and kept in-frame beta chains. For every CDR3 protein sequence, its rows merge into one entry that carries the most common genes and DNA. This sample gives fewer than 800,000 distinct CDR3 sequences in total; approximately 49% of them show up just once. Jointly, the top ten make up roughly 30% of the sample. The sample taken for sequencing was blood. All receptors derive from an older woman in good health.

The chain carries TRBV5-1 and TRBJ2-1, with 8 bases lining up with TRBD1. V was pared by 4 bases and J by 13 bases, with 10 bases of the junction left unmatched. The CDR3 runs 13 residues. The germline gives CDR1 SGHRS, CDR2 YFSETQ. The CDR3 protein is CASSPTGEETQFF. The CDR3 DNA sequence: TGCGCCAGCAGCCCGACAGGGGAAGAGACCCAGTTCTTC.

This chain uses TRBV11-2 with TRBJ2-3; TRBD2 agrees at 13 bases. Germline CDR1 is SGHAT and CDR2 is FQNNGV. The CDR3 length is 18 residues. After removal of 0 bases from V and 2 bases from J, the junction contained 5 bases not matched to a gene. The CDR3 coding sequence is TGTGCCAGCAGCTTAGATCCGGGACTAGCGGGACTCACAGATACGCAGTATTTT. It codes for CASSLDPGLAGLTDTQYF.

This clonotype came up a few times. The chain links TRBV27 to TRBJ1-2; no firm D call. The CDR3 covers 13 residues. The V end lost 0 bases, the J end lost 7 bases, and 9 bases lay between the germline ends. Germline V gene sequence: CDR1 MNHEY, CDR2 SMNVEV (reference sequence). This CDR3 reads CASSLSGLTGYTF. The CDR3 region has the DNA TGTGCCAGCAGTTTATCGGGGTTAACTGGCTACACCTTC.

CDR3 sequence: CASMGTVEGYGYTF. The CDR3 nucleotides are TGTGCCAGCATGGGGACAGTCGAGGGGTACGGCTACACCTTC. The chain recombines TRBV27 with TRBJ1-2, with 7 bases identical to TRBD1. The germline V gene encodes CDR1 MNHEY and CDR2 SMNVEV (reference sequence). J lost 8 bases, V lost 7 bases, and 13 bases had no gene match. The CDR3 contains 14 residues.

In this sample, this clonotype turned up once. The CDR3 sequence: CASSLKRGTGISEQFF. For the CDR3, the DNA is TGTGCCAGCAGCCTAAAAAGAGGGACAGGGATCAGTGAGCAGTTCTTC. V gene TRBV28 combines with J gene TRBJ2-1, with 9 positions matching TRBD1. The CDR3 totals 16 residues. V lost 6 bases, J lost 9 bases, and 15 bases stayed unmatched. Germline V gives CDR1 MDHEN, CDR2 SYDVKM.

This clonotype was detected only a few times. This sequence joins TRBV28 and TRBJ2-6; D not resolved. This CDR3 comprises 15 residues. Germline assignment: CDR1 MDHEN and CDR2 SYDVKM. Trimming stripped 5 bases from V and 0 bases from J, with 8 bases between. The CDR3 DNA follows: TGTGCCAGCAGTCTCCTTTTCTCTGGGGCCAACGTCCTGACTTTC. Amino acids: CASSLLFSGANVLTF.

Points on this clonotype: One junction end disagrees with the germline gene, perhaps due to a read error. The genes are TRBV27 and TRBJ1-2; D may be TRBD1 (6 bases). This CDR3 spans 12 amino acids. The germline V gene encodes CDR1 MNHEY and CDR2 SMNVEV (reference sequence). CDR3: CASSSSGDGHTF. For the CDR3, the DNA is TGTGCCAGCAGTTCTTCAGGGGATGGCCACACCTTC.

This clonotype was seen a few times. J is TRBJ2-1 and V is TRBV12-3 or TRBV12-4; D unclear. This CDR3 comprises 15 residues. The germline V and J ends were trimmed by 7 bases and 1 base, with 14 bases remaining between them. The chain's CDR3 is CASTPGSNSYNEQFF. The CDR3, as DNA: TGTGCCAGCACCCCGGGCTCAAATTCCTACAATGAGCAGTTCTTC.

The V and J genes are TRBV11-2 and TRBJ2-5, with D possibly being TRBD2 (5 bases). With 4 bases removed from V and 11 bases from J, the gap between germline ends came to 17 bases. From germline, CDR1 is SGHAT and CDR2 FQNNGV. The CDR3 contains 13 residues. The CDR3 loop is CASSSQLDNEQYF. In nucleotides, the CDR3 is TGTGCCAGCAGCTCCCAACTAGACAATGAGCAGTACTTC.

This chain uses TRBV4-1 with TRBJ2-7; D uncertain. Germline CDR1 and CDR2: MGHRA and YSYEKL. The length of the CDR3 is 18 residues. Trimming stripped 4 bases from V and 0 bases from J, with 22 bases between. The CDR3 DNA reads TGCGCCAGCAGCCGGGTCGACACAAGGTTCATTGGCTCCTACGAGCAGTACTTC. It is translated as CASSRVDTRFIGSYEQYF.

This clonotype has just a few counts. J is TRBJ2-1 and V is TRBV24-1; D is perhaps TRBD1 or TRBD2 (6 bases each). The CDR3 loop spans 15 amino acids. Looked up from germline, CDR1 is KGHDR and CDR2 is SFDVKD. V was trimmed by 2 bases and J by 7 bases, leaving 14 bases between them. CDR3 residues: CATSDSGAGLNEQFF. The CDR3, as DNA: TGTGCCACCAGTGATTCGGGGGCGGGATTAAATGAGCAGTTCTTC.

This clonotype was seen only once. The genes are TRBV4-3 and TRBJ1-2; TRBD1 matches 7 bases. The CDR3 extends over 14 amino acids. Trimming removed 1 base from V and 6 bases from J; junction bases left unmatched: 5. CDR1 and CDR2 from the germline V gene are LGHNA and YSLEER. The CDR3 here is CASSQVGGGHGYTF. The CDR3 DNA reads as TGCGCCAGCAGCCAAGTGGGAGGGGGCCATGGCTACACCTTC.

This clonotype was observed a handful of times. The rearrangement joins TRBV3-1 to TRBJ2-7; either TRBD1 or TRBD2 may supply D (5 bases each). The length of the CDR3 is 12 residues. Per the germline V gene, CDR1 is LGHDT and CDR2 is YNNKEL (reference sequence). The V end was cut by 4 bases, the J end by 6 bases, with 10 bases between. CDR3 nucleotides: TGTGCCAGCAGCCCCCTCGGGACCGAGCAGTACTTC. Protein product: CASSPLGTEQYF.

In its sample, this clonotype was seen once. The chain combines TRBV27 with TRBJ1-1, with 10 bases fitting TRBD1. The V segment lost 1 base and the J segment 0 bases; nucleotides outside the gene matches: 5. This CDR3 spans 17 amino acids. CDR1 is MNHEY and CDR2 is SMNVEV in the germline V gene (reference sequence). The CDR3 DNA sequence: TGTGCCAGCAGTTTATTCAGTGGACAGGGGGTGAACACTGAAGCTTTCTTT. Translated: CASSLFSGQGVNTEAFF.

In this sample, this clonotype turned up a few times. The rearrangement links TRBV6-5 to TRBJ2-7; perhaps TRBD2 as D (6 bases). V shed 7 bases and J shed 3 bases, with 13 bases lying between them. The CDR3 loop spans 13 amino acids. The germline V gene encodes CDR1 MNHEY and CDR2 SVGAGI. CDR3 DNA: TGTGCCAGCAACCGGAGGAGGGGCTACGAGCAGTACTTC. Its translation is CASNRRRGYEQYF.

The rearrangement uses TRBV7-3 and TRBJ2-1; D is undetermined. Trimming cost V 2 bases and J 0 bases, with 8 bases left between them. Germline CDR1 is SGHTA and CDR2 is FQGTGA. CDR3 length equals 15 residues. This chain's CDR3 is CASSLGFSSYNEQFF. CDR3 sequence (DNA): TGTGCCAGCAGCTTAGGTTTTAGCTCCTACAATGAGCAGTTCTTC.

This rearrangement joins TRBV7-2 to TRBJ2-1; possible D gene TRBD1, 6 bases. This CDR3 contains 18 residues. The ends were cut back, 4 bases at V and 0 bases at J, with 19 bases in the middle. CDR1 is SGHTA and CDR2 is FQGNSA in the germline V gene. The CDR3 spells CASSSPWGQGISYNEQFF. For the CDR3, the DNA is TGTGCCAGCAGCTCCCCCTGGGGGCAGGGAATCTCCTACAATGAGCAGTTCTTC.

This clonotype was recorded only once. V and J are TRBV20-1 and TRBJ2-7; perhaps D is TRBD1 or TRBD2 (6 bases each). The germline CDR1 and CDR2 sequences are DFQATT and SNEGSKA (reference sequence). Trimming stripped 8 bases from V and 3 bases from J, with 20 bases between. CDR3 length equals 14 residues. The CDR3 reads CSLPRGLDSYEQYF. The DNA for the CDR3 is TGCAGTCTCCCCCGGGGGCTCGATAGCTACGAGCAGTACTTC.

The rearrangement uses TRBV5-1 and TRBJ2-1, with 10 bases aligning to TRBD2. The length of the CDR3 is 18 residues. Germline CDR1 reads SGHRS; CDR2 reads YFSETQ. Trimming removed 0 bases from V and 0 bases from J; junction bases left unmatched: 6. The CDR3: CASSLEASGSVSYNEQFF. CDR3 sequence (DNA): TGCGCCAGCAGCTTGGAGGCTAGCGGGAGTGTCTCCTACAATGAGCAGTTCTTC.

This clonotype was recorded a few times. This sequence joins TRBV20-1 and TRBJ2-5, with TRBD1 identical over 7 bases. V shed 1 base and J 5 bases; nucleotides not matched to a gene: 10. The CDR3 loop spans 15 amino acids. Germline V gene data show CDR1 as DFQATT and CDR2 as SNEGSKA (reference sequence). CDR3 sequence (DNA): TGCAGTGCTAGAGGGGACAGCCCCGAGGAGGAGACCCAGTACTTC. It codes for CSARGDSPEEETQYF.

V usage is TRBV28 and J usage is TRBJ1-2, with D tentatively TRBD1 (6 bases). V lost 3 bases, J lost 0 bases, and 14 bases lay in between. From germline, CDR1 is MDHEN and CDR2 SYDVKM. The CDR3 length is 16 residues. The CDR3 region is CASSFPDSSSNYGYTF. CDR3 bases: TGTGCCAGCAGTTTTCCGGACAGCTCCTCTAACTATGGCTACACCTTC.

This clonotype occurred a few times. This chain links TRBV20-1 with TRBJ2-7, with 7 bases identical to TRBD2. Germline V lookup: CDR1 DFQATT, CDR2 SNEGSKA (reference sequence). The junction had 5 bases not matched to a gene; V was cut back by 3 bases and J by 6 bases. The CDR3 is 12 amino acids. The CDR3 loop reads CSASWGGIEQYF. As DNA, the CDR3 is TGCAGTGCTAGTTGGGGAGGGATCGAGCAGTACTTC.

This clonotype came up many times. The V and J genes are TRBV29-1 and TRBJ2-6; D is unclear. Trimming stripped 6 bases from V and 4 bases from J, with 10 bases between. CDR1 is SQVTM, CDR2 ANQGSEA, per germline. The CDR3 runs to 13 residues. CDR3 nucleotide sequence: TGCAGCGTGTGGGGTGCCGGGGCCAACGTCCTGACTTTC. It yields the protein CSVWGAGANVLTF.

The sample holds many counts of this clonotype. CDR3: CSVVRTNYGYTF. The CDR3 DNA sequence: TGCAGCGTGGTCCGGACTAACTATGGCTACACCTTC. The chain has TRBV29-1 and TRBJ1-2; D unclear. Germline CDR1 and CDR2: SQVTM and ANQGSEA. The V and J ends lost 6 bases and 0 bases respectively, with 8 bases between them. The CDR3 is 12 amino acids.

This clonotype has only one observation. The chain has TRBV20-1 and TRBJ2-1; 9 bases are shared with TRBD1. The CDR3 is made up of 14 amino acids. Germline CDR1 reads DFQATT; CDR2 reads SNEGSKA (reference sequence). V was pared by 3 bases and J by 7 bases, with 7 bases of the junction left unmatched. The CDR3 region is CSARPGQGGNEQFF. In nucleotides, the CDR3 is TGCAGTGCTAGGCCGGGACAGGGTGGTAATGAGCAGTTCTTC.